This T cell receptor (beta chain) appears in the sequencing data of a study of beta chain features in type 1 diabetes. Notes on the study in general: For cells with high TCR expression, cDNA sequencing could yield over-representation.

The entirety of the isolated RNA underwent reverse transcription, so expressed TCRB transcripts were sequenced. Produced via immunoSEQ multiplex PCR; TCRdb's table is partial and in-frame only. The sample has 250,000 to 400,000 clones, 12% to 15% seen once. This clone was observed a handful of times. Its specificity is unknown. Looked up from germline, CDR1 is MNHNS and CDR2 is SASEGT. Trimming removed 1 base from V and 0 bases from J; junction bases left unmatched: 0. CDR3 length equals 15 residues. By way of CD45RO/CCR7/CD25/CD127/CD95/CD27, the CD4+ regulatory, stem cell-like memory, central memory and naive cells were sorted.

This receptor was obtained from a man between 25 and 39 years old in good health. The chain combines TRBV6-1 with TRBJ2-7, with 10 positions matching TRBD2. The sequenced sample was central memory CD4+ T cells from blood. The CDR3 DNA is TGTGCCAGCAGTGAAGAGCGGGAGGGCTCCTACGAGCAGTACGTC. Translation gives CASSEEREGSYEQYV.